This T cell receptor (beta chain) is from a study of T-cell reconstitution after alpha-beta-depleted transplantation in children. Study conclusions and caveats: By about two months after transplant, alpha-beta T cells reportedly arose from several hundred graft clones that had expanded. Counts and diversity of T cells one year after transplant came mostly from newly produced T cells. Surviving recipient T cells and intrathymic progenitors accounted for some patients' high TCRbeta diversity at day 60.

Using unique molecular identifiers, the investigators prepared the TCRbeta library. TCRdb analysed the PCR reads with MiXCR anew, one entry per CDR3 protein. The profile shows about 280,000 distinct CDR3 sequences, 11% of them singletons. Looked up from germline, CDR1 is MNHEY and CDR2 is SVGEGT. V lost 7 bases, J lost 2 bases, and 0 bases stayed unmatched. CDR3 size: 13 residues. This clonotype was seen many times. Its antigen is unidentified. This specimen was peripheral blood, taken 180 days after TCRalphabeta/CD19-depleted stem cell transplant. This sequence was found in a male patient aged 2-9 years who had a stem cell transplant for chronic granulomatous disease, so the T cells may come from the graft donor. The genes are TRBV6-2 or TRBV6-3 and TRBJ2-7, with TRBD2 matching over 12 bases. In DNA form, the CDR3 reads TGTGCCAGCACTAGCGGGGGGGCCTACGAGCAGTACTTC. As protein: CASTSGGAYEQYF.